These 30 T cell receptor beta chains share one sample of origin, sequenced in a study of cytomegalovirus exposure and HLA in healthy donors (dated by TCRdb to about 2017). Libraries were built with the immunoSEQ multiplex PCR assay. The multiplex PCR relied on a mix of 60 forward primers for TCR Vbeta segments and 13 reverse primers for TCR Jbeta segments. The immuneACCESS repertoire file appears here via TCRdb, limited to in-frame rearrangements. These files lack a portion of the clones; in checked studies, under half of the deficit traces to unresolved V genes, and the cause of the others is not known. This sample gives about 210,000 clones in total; roughly 80% of them show up just once. The leading ten clones occupy about 3.1% of the sample. The specimen was PBMCs. Every receptor here comes from a man aged 30 to 45 in good health and CMV-seronegative.

The chain is built from TRBV7-9 and TRBJ1-4; 9 bases match TRBD1. Unmatched junction bases numbered 3, after V lost 6 bases and J lost 7 bases. The germline gives CDR1 SEHNR, CDR2 FQNEAQ (reference sequence). This CDR3 is 13 amino acids long. This CDR3 reads CASRRTGVEKLFF. The CDR3 DNA sequence: TGTGCCAGCAGGAGGACAGGGGTTGAAAAACTGTTTTTT.

This rearrangement joins TRBV10-2 to TRBJ2-5; TRBD2 matches at 9 bases. The CDR3 loop spans 16 amino acids. V lost 5 bases and J lost 4; bases outside the gene matches: 11. Germline values: CDR1 WSHSY, CDR2 SAAADI. The CDR3 here is CASSKSSGGVVETQYF. The CDR3 nucleotides read TGCGCCAGCAGTAAAAGTAGCGGGGGAGTTGTAGAGACCCAGTACTTC.

The rearrangement joins TRBV5-1 to TRBJ1-6; 11 bases match TRBD1. The germline gives CDR1 SGHRS, CDR2 YFSETQ. V dropped 0 bases and J dropped 7; count of bases not matched to a gene: 0. CDR3 length: 15 residues. CDR3 protein: CASSLGDRGNSPLHF. CDR3 nucleotide sequence: TGCGCCAGCAGCTTGGGGGACAGGGGGAATTCACCCCTCCACTTT.

The chain couples TRBV19 to TRBJ2-2; 8 bases map to TRBD1. This CDR3 comprises 15 residues. CDR1 is LNHDA, CDR2 SQIVND, per germline (reference sequence). Trimming took 3 bases from V and 3 from J; bases not matched to a gene: 3. DNA of the CDR3: TGTGCCAGTAGTATCCAGGGGGCGCACACCGGGGAGCTGTTTTTT. Its translation is CASSIQGAHTGELFF.

This rearrangement joins TRBV4-2 to TRBJ1-6; D may be TRBD1 (6 bases). The germline CDR1 and CDR2 sequences are LGHNA and YNFKEQ. The CDR3 loop spans 17 amino acids. V was pared by 0 bases and J by 1 base, with 10 bases between. The chain's CDR3 is CASSQDPGQSYNSPLHF. CDR3 bases: TGTGCCAGCAGCCAAGATCCAGGACAGTCCTATAATTCACCCCTCCACTTT.

The chain combines TRBV28 with TRBJ2-7; D is perhaps TRBD2 (6 bases). CDR1 is MDHEN, CDR2 SYDVKM, per germline. The CDR3 loop spans 14 amino acids. Trimming took off 6 bases at V and 5 bases at J, with 17 bases between the two ends. CDR3 bases: TGTGCCAGCAGGGAGGGGCCGAGAGCGCACGAGCAGTACTTC. Translating gives CASREGPRAHEQYF.

The chain has TRBV9 and TRBJ2-1; 12 bases align to TRBD2. The ends lost 4 bases at V and 8 bases at J; junction bases unmatched: 22. This CDR3 has 20 amino acids. Germline CDR1 is SGDLS and CDR2 is YYNGEE. The DNA of the CDR3 is TGTGCCAGCAGCCCCTTGGGCCTCCGGTGGGCTAGCGGGGGGGTTGATGAGCAGTTCTTC. Its protein product is CASSPLGLRWASGGVDEQFF.

A single count supports this clone. The V and J genes are TRBV19 and TRBJ1-5; D is unresolved. The CDR3 contains 13 residues. Trimming shortened V by 6 bases and J by 3 bases, and 9 bases separated the two germline ends. Germline loops: CDR1 LNHDA, CDR2 SQIVND (reference sequence). The CDR3 sequence: CASRGEFNQPQHF. CDR3 DNA sequence: TGTGCCAGTAGGGGAGAGTTCAATCAGCCCCAGCATTTT.

The gene calls are TRBV5-4 and TRBJ2-3; D gene ambiguous. CDR1 and CDR2 (germline): SGHNT, YYREEE (reference sequence). The ends were cut back, 2 bases at V and 4 bases at J, with 5 bases in the middle. The length of the CDR3 is 12 residues. CDR3 in amino acids: CASSLSSDTQYF. The CDR3 nucleotides are TGTGCCAGCAGCTTATCGTCAGATACGCAGTATTTT.

Concerning this clone: Without the conserved terminal phenylalanine or tryptophan, this CDR3 likely stems from a read error. The chain joins TRBV6-5 to TRBJ2-3; D possibly corresponds to TRBD2 (5 bases). V lost 0 bases to trimming and J lost 6 bases, with 7 bases between them. The CDR3 length is 13 residues. CDR1 and CDR2 from the germline V gene are MNHEY and SVGAGI. CDR3 DNA sequence: TGTGCCAGCAGTTACTCGAGGGCGGATACGCAGTATCTT. This encodes CASSYSRADTQYL.

The CDR3 sequence is CASEQGRGGTDTQYF. CDR3 DNA sequence: TGTGCCTCAGAGCAGGGGAGAGGGGGCACAGATACGCAGTATTTT. The V gene is TRBV2, the J gene TRBJ2-3; weak D call: TRBD1 (6 bases). The V end was cut by 11 bases, the J end by 1 base, with 19 bases between. CDR3 length: 15 amino acids. Germline CDR1 SNHLY, CDR2 FYNNEI.

The genes are TRBV28 and TRBJ2-7; possibly TRBD1 for D (6 bases). Germline CDR1 MDHEN, CDR2 SYDVKM. The CDR3 covers 13 residues. Between the trimmed V and J ends, which lost 3 bases and 5 bases, there was a span of 11 bases. The CDR3 bases are TGTGCCAGCAGTTTTATGGGGGCCGACGAGCAGTACTTC. It codes for CASSFMGADEQYF.

The rearrangement uses TRBV12-5 and TRBJ1-1; D gene unclear. Per the germline V gene, CDR1 is LGHNT and CDR2 is FRNRAP. V was pared by 7 bases and J by 2 bases, with 5 bases between. The CDR3 covers 11 residues. The CDR3 DNA reads TGTGCTAGTGCCCTTAACACTGAAGCTTTCTTT. Its translation: CASALNTEAFF.

This rearrangement joins TRBV7-9 to TRBJ1-3; D call uncertain. Germline lookup yields CDR1 SEHNR and CDR2 FQNEAQ (reference sequence). There are 14 residues in the CDR3. V lost 3 bases and J 0 bases, leaving 6 bases between the germline ends. The CDR3 loop is CASSLGSSGNTIYF. In nucleotides, the CDR3 is TGTGCCAGCAGCTTGGGGAGCTCTGGAAACACCATATATTTT. Variable domain in full (rest from reference TRBV7-9 and TRBJ1-3): DTGVSQNPRHKITKRGQNVTFRCDPISEHNRLYWYRQTLGQGPEFLTYFQNEAQLEKSRLLSDRFSAERPKGSFSTLEIQRTEQGDSAMYLCASSLGSSGNTIYFGEGSWLTVV.

The rearrangement links TRBV9 to TRBJ2-1; tentatively, D is TRBD2 (6 bases). Trimming cost V 0 bases and J 5 bases, with 15 bases left between them. The V gene's germline CDR1 is SGDLS and CDR2 YYNGEE. The CDR3 is 16 residues long. CDR3 coding DNA: TGTGCCAGCAGCGTAGCTGTGGTAGCGGTGGACAATGAGCAGTTCTTC. This sequence encodes CASSVAVVAVDNEQFF.

This clone was found once. The rearrangement links TRBV2 to TRBJ2-7; D gene ambiguous. V shed 7 bases and J shed 3 bases, with 13 bases lying between them. The CDR3 totals 13 residues. The germline V gene encodes CDR1 SNHLY and CDR2 FYNNEI. In nucleotides, the CDR3 is TGTGCCAGCACGTCTCAGGTAGGCTACGAGCAGTACTTC. The encoded protein is CASTSQVGYEQYF.

The chain uses TRBV5-6 and TRBJ1-6, with D unresolved. Trimming removed 2 bases at V and 6 bases at J, with 3 bases between. CDR1 and CDR2 from the germline V gene are SGHDT and YYEEEE. The CDR3 has 12 residues. The CDR3 spells CASSFGNSPLHF. For the CDR3, the DNA is TGTGCCAGCAGCTTCGGTAATTCACCCCTCCACTTT.

With respect to this clone: One end of the junction varies from germline; a read error may be responsible. The chain employs TRBV18 and TRBJ1-6; 7 nucleotides match TRBD1. From germline, CDR1 is KGHSH and CDR2 LQKENI. This CDR3 has 15 residues. The CDR3 protein is CASSPTGQNNSPLHF. The CDR3 coding sequence is TGTGCCAGCTCACCGACGGGACAGAATAACTCACCCCTCCACTTT.

This clone occurred once. V is TRBV13 and J is TRBJ1-6; D is unclear. Germline V CDR1 and CDR2: PRHDT, FYEKMQ (reference sequence). The V end lost 5 bases, the J end lost 4 bases, and 12 bases lay between the germline ends. This CDR3 has 15 amino acids. The CDR3 loop reads CASSDAQFYNSPLHF. CDR3 DNA sequence: TGTGCCAGCAGCGATGCACAGTTTTATAATTCACCCCTCCACTTT.

In this sample, this clone turned up once. The chain links TRBV19 to TRBJ1-4; 7 bases match TRBD1. The germline V gene encodes CDR1 LNHDA and CDR2 SQIVND (reference sequence). Unmatched junction bases numbered 11, after V lost 6 bases and J lost 7 bases. There are 15 residues in the CDR3. The CDR3 is CASRVHATGSEKLFF. CDR3 DNA: TGTGCCAGTAGAGTACACGCGACAGGGTCTGAAAAACTGTTTTTT.

This chain joins TRBV25-1 and TRBJ1-1; D is unclear. The CDR3 covers 12 residues. CDR1 MGHDK and CDR2 SYGVNS come from the germline V gene. V was cut by 6 bases and J by 6 bases, with 11 bases left in between. CDR3 sequence: CASSLGRAEAFF. The CDR3 region has the DNA TGTGCCAGCAGCCTAGGGAGGGCTGAAGCTTTCTTT.

This clone was counted between two and nine times. The chain recombines TRBV6-5 with TRBJ2-2; possibly TRBD1 for D (6 bases). The germline CDR1 and CDR2 sequences are MNHEY and SVGAGI. The CDR3 totals 14 residues. V lost 6 bases to trimming and J lost 2 bases, with 10 bases between them. CDR3: CASSRDINTGELFF. DNA for the CDR3: TGTGCCAGCAGCAGGGACATTAACACCGGGGAGCTGTTTTTT.

V gene TRBV4-1 combines with J gene TRBJ2-2; 16 bases map to TRBD2. From germline, CDR1 is MGHRA and CDR2 YSYEKL. CDR3 length: 18 residues. V lost 5 bases to trimming and J lost 6 bases; unmatched junction nucleotides: 9. CDR3 in DNA: TGCGCCAGCAGCTCCTCCGGGACTAGCGGGGGGGCCCCCGGGGAGCTGTTTTTT. The encoded protein is CASSSSGTSGGAPGELFF.

V gene TRBV4-1 combines with J gene TRBJ1-1, with TRBD1 as a possible D gene (6 bases). The length of the CDR3 is 16 residues. V lost 6 bases, J lost 1 base, and 18 bases lay in between. From germline, CDR1 is MGHRA and CDR2 YSYEKL. The chain's CDR3 is CASSEDSGMGNTEAFF. In nucleotides, the CDR3 is TGCGCCAGCAGTGAGGACAGCGGGATGGGGAACACTGAAGCTTTCTTT.

The chain joins TRBV9 to TRBJ1-1; 8 bases match TRBD1. The CDR3 consists of 16 residues. The trim removed 2 bases at V and 8 bases at J, leaving 14 bases unmatched. Germline-derived CDR1 and CDR2 are SGDLS and YYNGEE. CDR3 residues: CASSVGAGGPTFEAFF. DNA for the CDR3: TGTGCCAGCAGCGTTGGGGCAGGGGGCCCTACCTTCGAAGCTTTCTTT.

The chain carries TRBV13 and TRBJ2-2; D possibly corresponds to TRBD1 (6 bases). CDR1 and CDR2 from the germline V gene are PRHDT and FYEKMQ (reference sequence). Trimming removed 5 bases from V and 4 bases from J, with 11 bases in between. This CDR3 is built from 14 residues. Written as DNA, the CDR3 is TGTGCCAGCAGCCAGGGGCAAAGCACCGGGGAGCTGTTTTTT. This codes for CASSQGQSTGELFF.

The chain has TRBV6-5 and TRBJ2-2; 10 nucleotides align to TRBD1. V was pared by 7 bases and J by 5 bases, with 7 bases of the junction left unmatched. This CDR3 comprises 15 residues. Germline V lookup: CDR1 MNHEY, CDR2 SVGAGI. The CDR3 nucleotides read TGTGCCAGCAAAGTGGGACAGGGGAAGACCGGGGAGCTGTTTTTT. Its translation is CASKVGQGKTGELFF.

The J gene is TRBJ2-7, the V gene TRBV7-8, with 11 bases matching TRBD2. The CDR3 extends over 15 amino acids. Per the germline V gene, CDR1 is SGHVS and CDR2 is FQNEAQ. V dropped 4 bases and J dropped 6; count of bases not matched to a gene: 8. This chain's CDR3 is CASSSSSGRMGEQYF. The CDR3 DNA is TGTGCCAGCAGCTCTTCTAGCGGGAGGATGGGCGAGCAGTACTTC.

V usage is TRBV19 and J usage is TRBJ1-6; 8 positions agree with TRBD1. J gave up 9 bases and V 3 bases, and 13 bases lay outside the gene matches. Germline V gene lookup returns CDR1 LNHDA and CDR2 SQIVND (reference sequence). The CDR3 extends over 17 amino acids. CDR3 nucleotides: TGTGCCAGTAGTATCCCCCCAGACAGGGGACAGACTTCACCCCTCCACTTT. Its protein is CASSIPPDRGQTSPLHF.

The CDR3 sequence is CASSSIAGLGNEQFF. CDR3 sequence (DNA): TGTGCCAGCAGTTCTATAGCGGGCCTCGGGAATGAGCAGTTCTTC. The chain uses TRBV28 and TRBJ2-1, with TRBD2 matching 7 bases. CDR1 is MDHEN and CDR2 is SYDVKM in the germline V gene. Unmatched junction bases numbered 10, after V lost 4 bases and J lost 7 bases. This CDR3 region has 15 residues.